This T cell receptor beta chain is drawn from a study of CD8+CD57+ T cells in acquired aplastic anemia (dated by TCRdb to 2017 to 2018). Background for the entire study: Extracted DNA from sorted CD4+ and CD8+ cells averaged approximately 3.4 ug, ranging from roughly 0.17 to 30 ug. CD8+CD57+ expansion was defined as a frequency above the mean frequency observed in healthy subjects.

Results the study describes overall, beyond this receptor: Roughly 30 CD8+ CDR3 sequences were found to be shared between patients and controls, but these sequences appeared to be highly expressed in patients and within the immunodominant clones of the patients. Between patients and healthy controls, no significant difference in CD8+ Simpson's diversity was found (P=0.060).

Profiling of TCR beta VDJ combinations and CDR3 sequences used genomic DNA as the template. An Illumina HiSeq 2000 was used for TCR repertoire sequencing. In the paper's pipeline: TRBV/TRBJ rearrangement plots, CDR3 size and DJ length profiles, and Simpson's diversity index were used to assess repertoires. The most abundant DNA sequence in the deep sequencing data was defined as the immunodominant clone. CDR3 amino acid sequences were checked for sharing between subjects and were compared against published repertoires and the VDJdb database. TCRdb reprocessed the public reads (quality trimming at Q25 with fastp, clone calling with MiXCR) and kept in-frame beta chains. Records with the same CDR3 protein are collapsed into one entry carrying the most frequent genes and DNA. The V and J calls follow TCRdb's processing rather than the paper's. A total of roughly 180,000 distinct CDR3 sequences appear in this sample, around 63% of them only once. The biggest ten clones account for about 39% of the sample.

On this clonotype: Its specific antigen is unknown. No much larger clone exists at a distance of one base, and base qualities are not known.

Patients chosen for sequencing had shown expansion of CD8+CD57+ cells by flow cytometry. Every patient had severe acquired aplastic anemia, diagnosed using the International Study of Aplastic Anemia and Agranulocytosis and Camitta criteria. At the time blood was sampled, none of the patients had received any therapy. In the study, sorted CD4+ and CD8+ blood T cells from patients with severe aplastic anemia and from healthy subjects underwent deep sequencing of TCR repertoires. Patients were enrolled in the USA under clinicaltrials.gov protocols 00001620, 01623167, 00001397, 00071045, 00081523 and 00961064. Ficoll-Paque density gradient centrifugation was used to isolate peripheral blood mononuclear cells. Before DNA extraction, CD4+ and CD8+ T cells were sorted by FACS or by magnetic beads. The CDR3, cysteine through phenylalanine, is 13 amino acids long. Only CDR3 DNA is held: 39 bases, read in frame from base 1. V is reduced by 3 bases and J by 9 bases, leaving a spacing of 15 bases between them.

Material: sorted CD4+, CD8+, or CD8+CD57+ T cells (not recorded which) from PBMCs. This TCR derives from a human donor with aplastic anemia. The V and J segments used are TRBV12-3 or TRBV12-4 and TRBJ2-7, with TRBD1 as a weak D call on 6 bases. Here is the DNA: TGTGCCAGCAGTTTCTTGGGGGCACTAAGGCAGTACTTC. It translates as CASSFLGALRQYF.